The present T cell receptor (beta chain) was sequenced within a study of T cells after yellow fever vaccination. TCRdb called the 5' RACE reads again in MiXCR, with one record for every CDR3 protein. The sample lists around 610,000 distinct CDR3 sequences, approximately 15% occurring once. Germline lookup yields CDR1 MNHNS and CDR2 SASEGT. The CDR3 totals 18 residues. V shed 6 bases and J 5 bases; nucleotides not matched to a gene: 21. Here the sequenced sample was PBMCs, taken on the day of the yellow fever booster vaccination. The chain has TRBV6-1 and TRBJ2-5; 7 bases fit TRBD1. This TCR was recovered from a man aged 25 to 40 who received the YFV17D yellow fever vaccine. Written as DNA, the CDR3 is TGTGCCAGCAGAAGAAAAAGAAAACAGGGGAGTGAGATGGAGACCCAGTACTTC. Its translation: CASRRKRKQGSEMETQYF.